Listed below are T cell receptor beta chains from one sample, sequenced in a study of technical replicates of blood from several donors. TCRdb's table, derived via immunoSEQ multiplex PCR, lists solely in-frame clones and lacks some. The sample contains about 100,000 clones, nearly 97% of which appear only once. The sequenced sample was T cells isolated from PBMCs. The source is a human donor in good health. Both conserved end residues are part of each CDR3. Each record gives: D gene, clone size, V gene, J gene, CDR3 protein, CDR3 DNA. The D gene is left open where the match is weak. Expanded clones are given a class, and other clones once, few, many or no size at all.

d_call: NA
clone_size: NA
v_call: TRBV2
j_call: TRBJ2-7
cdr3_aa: CASSEAGSHEQYF
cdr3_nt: TGTGCCAGCAGTGAAGCCGGGAGCCACGAGCAGTACTTC

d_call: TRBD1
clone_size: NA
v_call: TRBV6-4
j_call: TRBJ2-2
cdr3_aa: CASRPTGDTGELFF
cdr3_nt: TGTGCCAGCCGACCGACAGGGGACACCGGGGAGCTGTTTTTT

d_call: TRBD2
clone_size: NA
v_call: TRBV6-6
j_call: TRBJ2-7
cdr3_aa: CASSSGLAAYEQYF
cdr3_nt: TGTGCCAGCAGTTCGGGACTAGCGGCTTACGAGCAGTACTTC

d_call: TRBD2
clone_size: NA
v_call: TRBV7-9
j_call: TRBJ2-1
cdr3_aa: CASSPRLAGGPSTFF
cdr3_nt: TGTGCCAGCAGCCCCCGACTAGCGGGAGGGCCATCTACGTTCTTC

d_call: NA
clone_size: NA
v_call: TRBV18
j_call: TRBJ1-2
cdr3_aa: CASSPGDSQNYGYTF
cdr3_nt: TGTGCCAGCTCACCCGGGGACTCCCAGAACTATGGCTACACCTTC

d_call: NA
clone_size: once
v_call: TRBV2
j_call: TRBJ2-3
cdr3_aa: CASSDHSTQYF
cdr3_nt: TGTGCCAGCAGTGACCATAGTACGCAGTATTTT

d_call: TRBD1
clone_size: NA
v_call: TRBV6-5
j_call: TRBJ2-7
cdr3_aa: CASRGTDSYEQYF
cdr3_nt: TGTGCCAGCAGGGGGACAGACTCCTACGAGCAGTACTTC

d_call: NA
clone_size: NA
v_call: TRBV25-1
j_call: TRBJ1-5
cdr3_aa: CASSYRDNQPQHF
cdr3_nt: TGTGCCAGCAGTTACAGGGACAATCAGCCCCAGCATTTT

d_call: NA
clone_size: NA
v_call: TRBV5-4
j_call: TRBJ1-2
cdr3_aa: CASSLEGRGYGYTF
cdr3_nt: TGTGCCAGCAGCTTGGAAGGCAGGGGCTATGGCTACACCTTC

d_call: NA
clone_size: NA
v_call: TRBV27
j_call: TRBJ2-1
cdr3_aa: CASSLSEGNSYNEQFF
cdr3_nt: TGTGCCAGCAGTTTATCGGAGGGCAACTCCTACAATGAGCAGTTCTTC

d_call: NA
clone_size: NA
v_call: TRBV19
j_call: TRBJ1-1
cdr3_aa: CASSVRVGNTEAFF
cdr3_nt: TGTGCCAGTAGTGTAAGAGTGGGCAACACTGAAGCTTTCTTT

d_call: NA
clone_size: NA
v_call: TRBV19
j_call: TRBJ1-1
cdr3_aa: CASSITPDWNTEAFF
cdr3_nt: TGTGCCAGTAGTATAACCCCAGACTGGAACACTGAAGCTTTCTTT

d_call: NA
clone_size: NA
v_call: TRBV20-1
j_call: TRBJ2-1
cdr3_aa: CSAGLTGEQFF
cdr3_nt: TGCAGTGCAGGATTGACAGGCGAGCAGTTCTTC

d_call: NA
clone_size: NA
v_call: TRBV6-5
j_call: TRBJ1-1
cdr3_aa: CASSYRQQGMNTEAFF
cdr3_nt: TGTGCCAGCAGTTACCGTCAACAGGGAATGAACACTGAAGCTTTCTTT

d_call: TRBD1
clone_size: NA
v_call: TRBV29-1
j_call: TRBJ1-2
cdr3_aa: CSVDRDNYGYTF
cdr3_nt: TGCAGCGTCGACAGGGACAACTATGGCTACACCTTC

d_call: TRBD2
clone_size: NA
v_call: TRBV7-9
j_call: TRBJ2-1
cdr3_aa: CASSLGIGEGPSSYNEQFF
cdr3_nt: TGTGCCAGCAGCTTAGGGATTGGGGAGGGCCCCAGCTCCTACAATGAGCAGTTCTTC

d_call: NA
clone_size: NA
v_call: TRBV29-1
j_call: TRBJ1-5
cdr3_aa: CSVEVTHDQPQHF
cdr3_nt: TGCAGCGTTGAAGTAACTCACGATCAGCCCCAGCATTTT

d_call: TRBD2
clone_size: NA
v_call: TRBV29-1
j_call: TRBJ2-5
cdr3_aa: CSVPLRGGGETQYF
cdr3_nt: TGCAGCGTGCCCCTCCGGGGGGGCGGAGAGACCCAGTACTTC

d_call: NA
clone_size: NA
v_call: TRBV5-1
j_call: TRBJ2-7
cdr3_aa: CASSLEGHKAYEQYF
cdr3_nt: TGCGCCAGCAGCTTGGAGGGACACAAGGCCTACGAGCAGTACTTC

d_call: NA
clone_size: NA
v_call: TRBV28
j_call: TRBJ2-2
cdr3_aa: CASSPYGEPGELFF
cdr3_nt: TGTGCCAGCAGTCCGTACGGGGAACCCGGGGAGCTGTTTTTT

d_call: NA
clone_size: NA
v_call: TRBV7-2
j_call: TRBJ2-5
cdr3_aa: CASSLSLARSWETQYF
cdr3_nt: TGTGCCAGCAGCTTATCTCTAGCCCGCTCGTGGGAGACCCAGTACTTC

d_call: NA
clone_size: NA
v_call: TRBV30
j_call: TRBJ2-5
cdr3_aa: CAWSVLGETQYF
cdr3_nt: TGTGCCTGGAGTGTTCTCGGGGAGACCCAGTACTTC

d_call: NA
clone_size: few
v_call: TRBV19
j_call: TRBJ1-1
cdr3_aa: CASSIMGGIDTEAFF
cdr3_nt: TGTGCCAGTAGTATTATGGGAGGGATCGACACTGAAGCTTTCTTT

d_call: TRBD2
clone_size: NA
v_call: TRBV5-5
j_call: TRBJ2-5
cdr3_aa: CASSFGTSGGGETQYF
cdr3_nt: TGTGCCAGCAGCTTCGGGACTAGCGGGGGCGGGGAGACCCAGTACTTC

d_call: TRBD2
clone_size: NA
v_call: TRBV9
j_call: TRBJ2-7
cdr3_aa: CASSVRAGVDYEQYF
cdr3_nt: TGTGCCAGCAGCGTAAGGGCGGGAGTAGACTACGAGCAGTACTTC

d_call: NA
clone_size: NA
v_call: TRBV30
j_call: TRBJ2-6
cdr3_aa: CAWSAVVSGANVLTF
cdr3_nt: TGTGCCTGGAGTGCGGTAGTCTCTGGGGCCAACGTCCTGACTTTC

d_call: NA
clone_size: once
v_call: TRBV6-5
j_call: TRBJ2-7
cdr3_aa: CASSYTGLQYF
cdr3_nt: TGTGCCAGCAGTTACACTGGTCTGCAGTACTTC

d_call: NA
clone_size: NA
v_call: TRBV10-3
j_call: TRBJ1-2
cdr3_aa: CAISESGGHYGYTF
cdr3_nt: TGTGCCATCAGTGAGTCCGGCGGCCACTATGGCTACACCTTC

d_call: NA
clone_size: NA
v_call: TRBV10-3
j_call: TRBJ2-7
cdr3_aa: CAIRDMTYEQYF
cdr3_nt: TGTGCCATCAGGGACATGACTTACGAGCAGTACTTC

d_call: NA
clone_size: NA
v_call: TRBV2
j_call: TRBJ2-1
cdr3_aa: CASRAQGRGQFF
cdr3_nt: TGTGCCAGCAGGGCTCAGGGAAGAGGGCAGTTCTTC

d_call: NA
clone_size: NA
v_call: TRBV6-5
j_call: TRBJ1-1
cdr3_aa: CASSYRQVISEAFF
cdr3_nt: TGTGCCAGCAGTTACCGCCAGGTAATCTCTGAAGCTTTCTTT

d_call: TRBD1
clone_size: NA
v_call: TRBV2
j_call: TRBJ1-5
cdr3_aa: CASGPSGTGGNQPQHF
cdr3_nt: TGTGCCAGCGGGCCCTCCGGGACAGGGGGGAATCAGCCCCAGCATTTT

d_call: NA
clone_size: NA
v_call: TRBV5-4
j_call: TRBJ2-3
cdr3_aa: CASSLDNTDTQYF
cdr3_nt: TGTGCCAGCAGCTTGGACAACACAGATACGCAGTATTTT

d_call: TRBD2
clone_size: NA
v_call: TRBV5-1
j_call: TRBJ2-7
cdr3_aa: CASSSLAGGPGEQYF
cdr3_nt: TGCGCCAGCAGCTCTCTAGCGGGAGGGCCGGGGGAGCAGTACTTC